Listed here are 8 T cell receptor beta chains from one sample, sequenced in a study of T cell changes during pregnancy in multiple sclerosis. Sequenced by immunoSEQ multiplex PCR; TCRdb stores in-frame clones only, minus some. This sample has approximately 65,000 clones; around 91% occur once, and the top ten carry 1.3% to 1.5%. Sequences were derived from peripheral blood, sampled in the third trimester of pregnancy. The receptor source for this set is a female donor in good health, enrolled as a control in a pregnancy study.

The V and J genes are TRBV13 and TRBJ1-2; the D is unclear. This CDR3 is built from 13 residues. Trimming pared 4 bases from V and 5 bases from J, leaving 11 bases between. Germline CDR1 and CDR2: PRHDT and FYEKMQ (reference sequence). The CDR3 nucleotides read TGTGCCAGCAGCTCCCCCTCGGGGTATGGCTACACCTTC. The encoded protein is CASSSPSGYGYTF.

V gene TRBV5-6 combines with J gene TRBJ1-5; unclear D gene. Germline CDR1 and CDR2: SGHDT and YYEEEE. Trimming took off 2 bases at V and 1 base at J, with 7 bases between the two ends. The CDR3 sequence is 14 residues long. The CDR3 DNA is TGTGCCAGCAGCTTTTCACAGAGCAATCAGCCCCAGCATTTT. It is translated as CASSFSQSNQPQHF.

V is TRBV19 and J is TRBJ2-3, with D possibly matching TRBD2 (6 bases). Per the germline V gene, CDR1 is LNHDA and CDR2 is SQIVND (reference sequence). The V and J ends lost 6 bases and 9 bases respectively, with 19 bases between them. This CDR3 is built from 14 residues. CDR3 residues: CASREGPILATQYF. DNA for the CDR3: TGTGCCAGTAGGGAGGGGCCCATATTAGCGACGCAGTATTTT.

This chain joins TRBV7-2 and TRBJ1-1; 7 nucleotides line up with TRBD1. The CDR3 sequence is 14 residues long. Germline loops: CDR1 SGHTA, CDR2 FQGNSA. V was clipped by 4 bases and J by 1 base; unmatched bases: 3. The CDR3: CASSSWTGNTEAFF. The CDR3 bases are TGTGCCAGCAGCTCCTGGACAGGGAACACTGAAGCTTTCTTT.

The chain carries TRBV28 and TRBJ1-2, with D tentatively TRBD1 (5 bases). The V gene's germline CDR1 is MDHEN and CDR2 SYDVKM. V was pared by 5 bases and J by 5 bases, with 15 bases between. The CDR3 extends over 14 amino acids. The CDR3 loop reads CASSPGGAAYGYTF. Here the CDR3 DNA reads TGTGCCAGCAGTCCTGGTGGGGCAGCTTATGGCTACACCTTC.

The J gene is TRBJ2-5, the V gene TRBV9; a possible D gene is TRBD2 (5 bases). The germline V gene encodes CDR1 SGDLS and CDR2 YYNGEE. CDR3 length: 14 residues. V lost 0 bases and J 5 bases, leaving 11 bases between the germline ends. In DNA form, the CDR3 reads TGTGCCAGCAGCGTAGGGGAACTAGATGAGACCCAGTACTTC. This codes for CASSVGELDETQYF.

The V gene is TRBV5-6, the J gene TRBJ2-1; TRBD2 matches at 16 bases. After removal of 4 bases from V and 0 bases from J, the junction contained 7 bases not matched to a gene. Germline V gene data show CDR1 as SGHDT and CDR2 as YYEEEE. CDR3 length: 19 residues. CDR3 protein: CASSPGLAGGSSSYNEQFF. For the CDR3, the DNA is TGTGCCAGCAGCCCGGGACTAGCGGGGGGGTCGAGCTCCTACAATGAGCAGTTCTTC.

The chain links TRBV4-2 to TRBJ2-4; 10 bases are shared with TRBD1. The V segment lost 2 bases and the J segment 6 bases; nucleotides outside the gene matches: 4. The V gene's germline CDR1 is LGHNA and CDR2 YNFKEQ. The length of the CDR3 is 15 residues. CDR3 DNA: TGTGCCAGCAGCCAACACTGGACAGGGGGAAACATTCAGTACTTC. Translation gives CASSQHWTGGNIQYF.